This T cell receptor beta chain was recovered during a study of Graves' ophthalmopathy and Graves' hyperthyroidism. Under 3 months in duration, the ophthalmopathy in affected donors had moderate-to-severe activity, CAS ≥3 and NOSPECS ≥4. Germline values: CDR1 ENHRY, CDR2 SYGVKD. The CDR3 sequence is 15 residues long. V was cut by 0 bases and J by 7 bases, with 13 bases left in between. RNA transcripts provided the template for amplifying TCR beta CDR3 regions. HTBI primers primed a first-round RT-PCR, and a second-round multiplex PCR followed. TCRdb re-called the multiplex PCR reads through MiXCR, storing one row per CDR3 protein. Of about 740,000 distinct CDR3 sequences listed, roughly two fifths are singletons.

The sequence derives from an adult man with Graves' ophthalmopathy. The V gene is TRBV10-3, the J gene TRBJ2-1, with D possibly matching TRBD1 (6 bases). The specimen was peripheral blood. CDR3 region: CAISESRQAENEQFF. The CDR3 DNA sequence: TGTGCCATCAGTGAGTCGAGACAGGCCGAAAATGAGCAGTTCTTC.